The 21 T cell receptor beta chains below come from one sample, sequenced in a study of T cells in Graves' hyperthyroidism and ophthalmopathy. TCR beta CDR3 regions were amplified from RNA. When the TCR CDR3 underwent first-round RT-PCR, the HTBI primer set was used. MiXCR was run by TCRdb on the multiplex PCR reads, yielding one entry per CDR3 protein. Among some 92,000 distinct CDR3 sequences listed, about 37% were seen once. The specimen sequenced was peripheral blood or thyroid tissue (not recorded which). The receptor set was obtained from a woman in her twenties or thirties with Graves' hyperthyroidism.

The sample holds many counts of this clonotype. The V call is TRBV29-1, the J call TRBJ1-2, with unresolved D. Per the germline V gene, CDR1 is SQVTM and CDR2 is ANQGSEA. With 1 base removed from V and 1 base from J, the gap between germline ends came to 1 base. The CDR3 has 11 amino acids. This CDR3 is CSVEVNYGYTF. DNA for the CDR3: TGCAGCGTTGAAGTTAACTATGGCTACACCTTC. Combining the CDR3 with reference TRBV29-1 and TRBJ1-2 gives the whole variable domain SAVISQKPSRDICQRGTSLTIQCQVDSQVTMMFWYRQQPGQSLTLIATANQGSEATYESGFVIDKFPISRPNLTFSTLTVSNMSPEDSSIYLCSVEVNYGYTFGSGTRLTVV.

This clonotype has at least ten counts. The chain joins TRBV5-6 to TRBJ1-3, with 8 bases that match TRBD1. This CDR3 has 17 amino acids. V trimming: 4 bases; J trimming: 2 bases; junction bases outside the gene matches: 11. Germline assignment: CDR1 SGHDT and CDR2 YYEEEE. CDR3 bases: TGTGCCAGCAGCCTTGAAGGACAGGGATTTGCTGGAAACACCATATATTTT. Its translation: CASSLEGQGFAGNTIYF. Using reference TRBV5-6 and TRBJ1-3 for the parts outside the CDR3, the full variable domain is DAGVTQSPTHLIKTRGQQVTLRCSPKSGHDTVSWYQQALGQGPQFIFQYYEEEERQRGNFPDRFSGHQFPNYSSELNVNALLLGDSALYLCASSLEGQGFAGNTIYFGEGSWLTVV.

This clonotype has ten or more counts. The chain carries TRBV19 and TRBJ2-7; TRBD2 aligns across 11 bases. CDR3 length equals 16 residues. From germline, CDR1 is LNHDA and CDR2 SQIVND (reference sequence). The V segment lost 6 bases and the J segment 4 bases; nucleotides outside the gene matches: 11. The CDR3: CASSSLGASGRYEQYF. The CDR3 nucleotides are TGTGCCAGTAGCTCATTGGGAGCTAGCGGGAGGTACGAGCAGTACTTC. Variable domain in full (rest from reference TRBV19 and TRBJ2-7): DGGITQSPKYLFRKEGQNVTLSCEQNLNHDAMYWYRQDPGQGLRLIYYSQIVNDFQKGDIAEGYSVSREKKESFPLTVTSAQKNPTAFYLCASSSLGASGRYEQYFGPGTRLTVT.

This clonotype was seen at least ten times. The V gene is TRBV9, the J gene TRBJ2-3; 9 bases line up with TRBD2. The CDR3 contains 15 residues. CDR1 and CDR2 from the germline V gene are SGDLS and YYNGEE. The junction had 0 bases not matched to a gene; V was cut back by 0 bases and J by 1 base. CDR3 loop: CASSVGLAGTDTQYF. The CDR3, as DNA: TGTGCCAGCAGCGTAGGACTAGCGGGCACAGATACGCAGTATTTT.

This clonotype was detected many times. V usage is TRBV12-3 or TRBV12-4 and J usage is TRBJ2-5, with D tentatively TRBD1 (5 bases). Trimming cost V 2 bases and J 0 bases, with 16 bases left between them. This CDR3 contains 17 residues. The CDR3 is CASSLRATDPYQETQYF. In DNA, the CDR3 is TGTGCCAGCAGTTTACGGGCGACAGACCCGTACCAAGAGACCCAGTACTTC.

At least ten counts were recorded for this clonotype. The V gene is TRBV11-1, the J gene TRBJ1-2; 12 nucleotides match TRBD1. CDR1 and CDR2 (germline): SGHAT, FQDESV (reference sequence). The CDR3 is 15 amino acids. V trimming: 5 bases; J trimming: 3 bases; junction bases outside the gene matches: 4. Here the CDR3 reads CASSRGTGGYYGYTF. The CDR3 DNA sequence: TGTGCCAGCAGCCGCGGGACAGGGGGCTACTATGGCTACACCTTC. Full variable domain (outside the CDR3, taken from reference TRBV11-1 and TRBJ1-2): EAEVAQSPRYKITEKSQAVAFWCDPISGHATLYWYRQILGQGPELLVQFQDESVVDDSQLPKDRFSAERLKGVDSTLKIQPAELGDSAMYLCASSRGTGGYYGYTFGSGTRLTVV.

This clonotype was counted at least ten times. The chain carries TRBV11-2 and TRBJ2-2; no clear D gene. Deletions cut 5 bases from V and 6 bases from J, with 7 bases between. Germline V gene data show CDR1 as SGHAT and CDR2 as FQNNGV. This CDR3 has 12 residues. The CDR3 DNA follows: TGTGCCAGCAGCGGTGGACCCGGGGAGCTGTTTTTT. Its protein is CASSGGPGELFF.

In this sample, this clonotype turned up many times. The CDR3 protein is CATSRGGRLFRETQYF. The CDR3 coding sequence is TGTGCCACCAGCAGAGGGGGCCGGTTGTTCCGAGAGACCCAGTACTTC. V usage is TRBV15 and J usage is TRBJ2-5, with a tentative D call TRBD1 (5 bases). Trimming removed 1 base from V and 4 bases from J, with 16 bases in between. The CDR3 totals 16 residues. Germline V gene data show CDR1 as LNHNV and CDR2 as YYDKDF (reference sequence).

This clonotype has ten or more counts. The chain is built from TRBV14 and TRBJ2-2; D remains ambiguous. V gave up 6 bases and J gave up 2 bases, with 4 bases separating them. The germline V gene encodes CDR1 SGHDN and CDR2 FVKESK. This CDR3 is built from 12 residues. The CDR3 sequence: CASRPNTGELFF. CDR3 sequence (DNA): TGTGCCAGCAGGCCCAACACCGGGGAGCTGTTTTTT.

Here the CDR3 DNA reads TGTGCCAGCAGCTTGGTCACGGCAGGGACAGATACGCAGTATTTT. This sequence encodes CASSLVTAGTDTQYF. This chain uses TRBV7-9 with TRBJ2-3; weak D call: TRBD1 (5 bases). From germline, CDR1 is SEHNR and CDR2 FQNEAQ (reference sequence). This CDR3 comprises 15 residues. V shed 3 bases and J shed 3 bases, with 13 bases lying between them.

This clonotype was counted at least ten times. The J gene is TRBJ1-5, the V gene TRBV6-6; 9 nucleotides align to TRBD1. CDR1 and CDR2 (germline): MNHNY, SVGAGI (reference sequence). V was pared by 6 bases and J by 6 bases, with 9 bases of the junction left unmatched. The CDR3 is made up of 15 amino acids. CDR3 sequence reads: CASSKGTGQAQPQHF. The CDR3 DNA is TGTGCCAGCAGCAAAGGGACAGGGCAGGCTCAGCCCCAGCATTTT.

This rearrangement joins TRBV7-9 to TRBJ2-5, with 12 nucleotides matching TRBD2. The trim removed 5 bases at V and 2 bases at J, leaving 6 bases unmatched. CDR1 SEHNR and CDR2 FQNEAQ come from the germline V gene (reference sequence). CDR3 size: 16 residues. CDR3 protein: CASSPGLAGRQETQYF. As DNA, the CDR3 is TGTGCCAGCAGCCCGGGACTAGCGGGCCGACAAGAGACCCAGTACTTC.

This clonotype came up many times. The chain employs TRBV14 and TRBJ1-4; unclear D gene. Germline V gene sequence: CDR1 SGHDN, CDR2 FVKESK. This CDR3 comprises 13 residues. Deletions cut 5 bases from V and 7 bases from J, with 11 bases between. The chain's CDR3 is CASSGWSAEKLFF. As DNA, the CDR3 is TGTGCCAGCAGCGGATGGTCAGCTGAAAAACTGTTTTTT.

This clonotype appeared a single time. One end of the junction fails to match germline, which may point to a read error. The chain combines TRBV2 with TRBJ2-5, with D unclear. This CDR3 has 13 residues. The germline V gene has CDR1 SNHLY and CDR2 FYNNEI. The CDR3 bases are TGTGCCAGCAGTGAAAACCAGAAAGAGACCCGGTACTTC. The encoded protein is CASSENQKETRYF.

This clonotype showed up many times. The rearrangement joins TRBV28 to TRBJ2-7; weak D call: TRBD1 (6 bases). The V gene lost 5 bases and the J gene lost 5 bases, with 13 bases spanning the gap. The CDR3 is 13 residues long. CDR1 and CDR2 (germline): MDHEN, SYDVKM. The CDR3 DNA reads TGTGCCAGCAGTCTGGACAGCTGGAACGAGCAGTACTTC. The encoded protein is CASSLDSWNEQYF.

This clonotype was counted at least ten times. The genes are TRBV7-8 and TRBJ2-7, with D unresolved. This CDR3 region has 13 residues. Germline loops: CDR1 SGHVS, CDR2 FQNEAQ. V was pared by 6 bases and J by 1 base, with 10 bases between. The CDR3 sequence: CASRAGSSYEQYF. The CDR3, as DNA: TGTGCCAGCAGGGCCGGGTCTTCCTACGAGCAGTACTTC.

This clonotype was counted many times. The gene calls are TRBV3-1 and TRBJ1-2; D perhaps matches TRBD1 (6 bases). The CDR3 consists of 15 residues. V shed 3 bases and J shed 8 bases, with 19 bases lying between them. The germline V gene has CDR1 LGHDT and CDR2 YNNKEL (reference sequence). CDR3 nucleotides: TGTGCCAGCAGCCACGGCTATGGGGGGCTAGGAGGCTACACCTTC. Translation: CASSHGYGGLGGYTF. The variable domain in full, with the rest retrieved from reference TRBV3-1 and TRBJ1-2, is DTAVSQTPKYLVTQMGNDKSIKCEQNLGHDTMYWYKQDSKKFLKIMFSYNNKELIINETVPNRFSPKSPDKAHLNLHINSLELGDSAVYFCASSHGYGGLGGYTFGSGTRLTVV.

This clonotype was picked up one time. The chain uses TRBV15 and TRBJ1-3; 10 bases agree with TRBD1. The V gene end was trimmed by 3 bases and the J gene end by 4 bases; junction bases not matched to a gene: 6. The CDR3 length is 16 residues. CDR1 LNHNV and CDR2 YYDKDF come from the germline V gene (reference sequence). The CDR3 bases are TGTGCCACCAGCAGTCCCGGGACAGGGGAAGGAAACACCATATATTTT. As protein: CATSSPGTGEGNTIYF.

As regards this clonotype: The DNA is left out, because the CDR3 cannot be placed on it with certainty; the CDR3 is given as TCRdb lists it. V is TRBV12-3 or TRBV12-4 and J is TRBJ2-7; TRBD2 is the table's D call, not checked against the DNA. The length of the CDR3 is 19 amino acids, counting both ends. CDR3 residues: CASSFYICSAPQHHYEQYF.

This clonotype was counted ten times or more. The V call is TRBV7-9, the J call TRBJ1-2; D perhaps matches TRBD1 (6 bases). CDR1 and CDR2 from the germline V gene are SEHNR and FQNEAQ (reference sequence). Trimming pared 2 bases from V and 5 bases from J, leaving 9 bases between. This CDR3 has 13 amino acids. The CDR3 protein is CASSLMGAYGYTF. DNA for the CDR3: TGTGCCAGCAGCTTAATGGGGGCGTATGGCTACACCTTC.

The table lists this clonotype with many counts. V is TRBV7-8 and J is TRBJ2-5, with a possible D match to TRBD1 (5 bases). The V end was cut by 4 bases, the J end by 1 base, with 13 bases between. Germline V gene data show CDR1 as SGHVS and CDR2 as FQNEAQ. The CDR3 has 15 residues. For the CDR3, the DNA is TGTGCCAGCAGCTCAGGGCCGGACGGCCAAGAGACCCAGTACTTC. It specifies CASSSGPDGQETQYF.